These 12 T cell receptor beta chains were sequenced from one sample in a study of control samples from healthy donors and cancer patients. Using immunoSEQ multiplex PCR, the repertoire was profiled, and TCRdb retains in-frame clones only, with some absent. The profile covers some 120,000 clones, with approximately 94% appearing a single time and 1.5% to 2% taken by the ten largest. Sequencing was carried out using PBMCs. The receptors were sampled from a middle-aged man with head and neck cancer.

The V and J genes are TRBV6-5 and TRBJ2-2; D remains unclear. The CDR3 has 14 residues. Germline-derived CDR1 and CDR2 are MNHEY and SVGAGI. Trimming took off 7 bases at V and 5 bases at J, with 14 bases between the two ends. The CDR3 spells CASTGGSPTGELFF. For the CDR3, the DNA is TGTGCCAGCACCGGCGGCAGCCCAACCGGGGAGCTGTTTTTT.

This chain links TRBV6-5 with TRBJ1-5, with 9 bases that match TRBD1. Germline V gene sequence: CDR1 MNHEY, CDR2 SVGAGI. CDR3 length: 14 residues. V trimming: 8 bases; J trimming: 5 bases; junction bases outside the gene matches: 7. The CDR3 DNA reads as TGTGCCAGCGGCCGGACAGGGGCCGATCAGCCCCAGCATTTT. Its protein product is CASGRTGADQPQHF.

The rearrangement uses TRBV18 and TRBJ1-2; TRBD1 aligns across 10 bases. The CDR3 is made up of 14 amino acids. Germline V gives CDR1 KGHSH, CDR2 LQKENI. The V and J ends lost 4 bases and 6 bases, in that order; junction bases with no gene match: 5. CDR3 protein: CASSRRTGGDGYTF. The CDR3 nucleotides are TGTGCCAGCTCACGACGGACAGGGGGTGATGGCTACACCTTC. Drawing the rest from reference TRBV18 and TRBJ1-2, the complete variable domain is NAGVMQNPRHLVRRRGQEARLRCSPMKGHSHVYWYRQLPEEGLKFMVYLQKENIIDESGMPKERFSAEFPKEGPSILRIQQVVRGDSAAYFCASSRRTGGDGYTFGSGTRLTVV.

The table lists this clone with a count of one. The J gene is TRBJ2-3, the V gene TRBV29-1; D possibly corresponds to TRBD2 (5 bases). Germline V gene lookup returns CDR1 SQVTM and CDR2 ANQGSEA. The V and J ends lost 3 bases and 5 bases respectively, with 12 bases between them. The CDR3 contains 13 residues. The CDR3 loop is CSVDEDWGDTQYF. CDR3 DNA sequence: TGCAGCGTTGACGAGGACTGGGGAGATACGCAGTATTTT.

CDR3 region: CASSPATTANTIYF. The CDR3 region has the DNA TGTGCCAGCAGCCCCGCCACCACGGCCAACACCATATATTTT. This chain links TRBV7-9 with TRBJ1-3; D gene uncertain. The germline gives CDR1 SEHNR, CDR2 FQNEAQ (reference sequence). Trimming took 5 bases from V and 7 from J, leaving 15 bases between them. There are 14 residues in the CDR3.

The chain recombines TRBV5-8 with TRBJ1-2; tentative D call: TRBD1 (5 bases). Trimming pared 0 bases from V and 4 bases from J, leaving 7 bases between. Per germline, CDR1 SGHTS and CDR2 YDEGEE. The CDR3 contains 13 residues. CDR3 sequence: CASSLVDSYGYTF. The CDR3, as DNA: TGTGCCAGCAGCTTGGTAGACAGCTATGGCTACACCTTC.

This clone was observed a single time. This chain links TRBV30 with TRBJ1-6; D is ambiguous. This CDR3 comprises 13 residues. CDR1 GTSNPN and CDR2 SVGIG come from the germline V gene (reference sequence). Trimming cost V 4 bases and J 15 bases, with 19 bases left between them. This chain's CDR3 is CAWTVPGTGNLHF. Written as DNA, the CDR3 is TGTGCCTGGACTGTCCCAGGTACTGGGAACCTCCACTTT.

The J gene is TRBJ2-7, the V gene TRBV10-1; D ambiguous. Trimming took 11 bases from V and 3 from J, leaving 17 bases between them. The germline V gene has CDR1 WNHNN and CDR2 SYGVQD (reference sequence). CDR3 size: 13 residues. The CDR3 loop reads CAVSNDNLYEQYF. The DNA for the CDR3 is TGCGCCGTATCCAATGATAACCTCTACGAGCAGTACTTC.

The chain links TRBV28 to TRBJ1-1; D possibly corresponds to TRBD1 (5 bases). The germline V gene has CDR1 MDHEN and CDR2 SYDVKM. Trimming removed 3 bases at V and 0 bases at J, with 11 bases between. The CDR3 contains 15 residues. Here the CDR3 DNA reads TGTGCCAGCAGTTTCTTGGCGGACATGAACACTGAAGCTTTCTTT. This codes for CASSFLADMNTEAFF.

J is TRBJ2-7 and V is TRBV5-6; 10 positions match TRBD2. Looked up from germline, CDR1 is SGHDT and CDR2 is YYEEEE. V gave up 5 bases and J gave up 2 bases; unmatched junction bases: 10. This CDR3 spans 16 amino acids. For the CDR3, the DNA is TGTGCCAGCAGTCCTGGGTGGACTAGCGGTCCCTACGAGCAGTACTTC. This gives the protein CASSPGWTSGPYEQYF.

The J gene is TRBJ2-1, the V gene TRBV11-2; D ambiguous. The CDR3 totals 12 residues. The V gene's germline CDR1 is SGHAT and CDR2 FQNNGV. Trimming took off 5 bases at V and 9 bases at J, with 11 bases between the two ends. The CDR3 sequence is CASSHLQSEQFF. DNA for the CDR3: TGTGCCAGCAGCCATCTTCAGAGTGAGCAGTTCTTC. Drawing the rest from reference TRBV11-2 and TRBJ2-1, the complete variable domain is EAGVAQSPRYKIIEKRQSVAFWCNPISGHATLYWYQQILGQGPKLLIQFQNNGVVDDSQLPKDRFSAERLKGVDSTLKIQPAKLEDSAVYLCASSHLQSEQFFGPGTRLTVL.

The V gene is TRBV11-2, the J gene TRBJ2-7, with D perhaps TRBD1 or TRBD2 (5 bases each). Germline V gene lookup returns CDR1 SGHAT and CDR2 FQNNGV. V lost 4 bases to trimming and J lost 4 bases, with 17 bases between them. There are 15 residues in the CDR3. The CDR3 region is CASSSLRGIHYEQYF. The CDR3 nucleotides read TGTGCCAGCAGCTCCCTCCGGGGCATCCATTACGAGCAGTACTTC.